A single sample is the source of the 8 T cell receptor beta chains below, sequenced in a study of T-cell reconstitution after alpha-beta-depleted transplantation in children. TCRbeta library preparation incorporated unique molecular identifiers. TCRdb passed the PCR reads through MiXCR, listing each CDR3 protein once. The table lists 200,000 to 300,000 distinct CDR3 sequences, approximately 12% of them singletons, with 2.6% in the top ten. The sequenced sample was PBMCs from the stem cell graft donor, obtained from the stem cell graft. These receptors originate from a human donor who donated a stem cell graft to a child with acute lymphoblastic leukemia.

This clonotype has ten or more counts. The chain carries TRBV6-5 and TRBJ2-7; D unresolved. The CDR3 has 14 residues. Germline V CDR1 and CDR2: MNHEY, SVGAGI. Trimming took off 2 bases at V and 2 bases at J, with 10 bases between the two ends. The CDR3 DNA is TGTGCCAGCAGTTACCGGACGGCCCCCTACGAGCAGTACTTC. Protein: CASSYRTAPYEQYF.

This clonotype was detected many times. This chain connects TRBV28 to TRBJ1-2; unclear D gene. Germline loops: CDR1 MDHEN, CDR2 SYDVKM. This CDR3 spans 15 amino acids. Between the trimmed V and J ends, which lost 3 bases and 4 bases, there was a span of 15 bases. CDR3 sequence (DNA): TGTGCCAGCAGTTTGTCGGCGGTCAGCCGCTATGGCTACACCTTC. Its protein is CASSLSAVSRYGYTF.

This clonotype was observed at least ten times. The rearrangement joins TRBV10-2 to TRBJ1-5; D is uncertain. With 4 bases removed from V and 9 bases from J, the gap between germline ends came to 13 bases. The CDR3 sequence is 13 residues long. Germline values: CDR1 WSHSY, CDR2 SAAADI. The DNA for the CDR3 is TGCGCCAGCAGTGTGGGTACGAAAAGGCCCCAGCATTTT. The encoded protein is CASSVGTKRPQHF.

This clonotype was recorded at least ten times. This chain uses TRBV7-2 with TRBJ1-5; tentatively, D is TRBD1 (5 bases). Trimming removed 5 bases at V and 0 bases at J, with 11 bases between. CDR1 SGHTA and CDR2 FQGNSA come from the germline V gene. This CDR3 spans 15 amino acids. CDR3 residues: CASSRQTYSNQPQHF. The CDR3 coding sequence is TGTGCCAGCAGCCGACAGACTTATAGCAATCAGCCCCAGCATTTT.

This clonotype was seen ten or more times. The chain carries TRBV12-3 or TRBV12-4 and TRBJ2-7; D gene unclear. The CDR3 is 12 amino acids. V gave up 4 bases and J gave up 3 bases, with 7 bases separating them. CDR3 amino acids: CASSWSDYEQYF. DNA of the CDR3: TGTGCCAGCAGTTGGTCCGACTACGAGCAGTACTTC.

Many counts were recorded for this clonotype. The chain joins TRBV6-5 to TRBJ2-2, with 9 bases identical to TRBD1. The germline V gene has CDR1 MNHEY and CDR2 SVGAGI. The CDR3 has 17 amino acids. V dropped 0 bases and J dropped 5; count of bases not matched to a gene: 7. CDR3 amino acids: CASSYSIGTGSTGELFF. DNA of the CDR3: TGTGCCAGCAGTTACTCGATCGGGACAGGGAGTACCGGGGAGCTGTTTTTT.

This clonotype was seen at least ten times. The chain joins TRBV7-2 to TRBJ2-7; 11 nucleotides match TRBD1. Germline V gene lookup returns CDR1 SGHTA and CDR2 FQGNSA. After removal of 3 bases from V and 3 bases from J, the junction contained 4 bases not matched to a gene. This CDR3 is 15 amino acids long. The CDR3 sequence: CASSFRDRGFYEQYF. For the CDR3, the DNA is TGTGCCAGCAGCTTCCGGGACAGGGGGTTCTACGAGCAGTACTTC.

There are many counts of this clonotype. The chain employs TRBV29-1 and TRBJ1-1; D remains unclear. The germline V and J ends were trimmed by 6 bases and 1 base, with 9 bases remaining between them. This CDR3 has 12 amino acids. Germline V gene sequence: CDR1 SQVTM, CDR2 ANQGSEA. The CDR3 DNA reads TGCAGCGTGGACCTCGGGAACACTGAAGCTTTCTTT. This gives the protein CSVDLGNTEAFF.